A single T cell receptor (beta chain) is shown here with its context. This clonotype was seen ten or more times. Its antigen is not yet known. Base qualities were left out, and no much larger clone turns up one base away. Reading from cysteine to phenylalanine, the CDR3 counts 11 amino acids. Only the CDR3 DNA is retained, 33 bases long and in frame from the first base. The CDR1 and CDR2 encoded by the germline V gene are SGHAT and FQNNGV. V drops 5 bases and J drops 7 bases, leaving 8 bases in between. The sample comes from a study of spatial heterogeneity in lung cancer (dated by TCRdb to about 2019). Describing the broader study: Beta-chain transcripts were consistently detected in greater numbers than alpha-chain transcripts, which likely reflected higher beta-chain transcript abundance. In non-small cell lung cancer, the study quantitatively compared TCR alpha and beta repertoires across several tumor regions, matched nontumor lung, and blood. In the raw uncorrected reads, each unique combination of TCR and UMI appeared more than ten times on average. In tumor regions, TCR transcript counts showed a strong correlation with a T cell transcriptional module score from matched bulk RNA-seq. TCR repertoire features were related to nonsynonymous mutation counts determined by whole-exome sequencing of tumor tissue. Both alpha and beta chains were TCR-sequenced in samples taken at surgery, namely 220 tumor regions, around 64 matched nontumor lung samples and a few dozen PBMC samples.

Libraries were prepared through 5' RACE. Sequencing used a NextSeq 500. In the TCR library protocol, a unique molecular identifier was attached to each TCR cDNA molecule so that PCR and sequencing errors could be corrected. The paper's data handling went like this. Decombinator tools were used for TCR identification, UMI-based error correction and CDR3 extraction. Expanded TCRs were defined as those above a frequency of 2 per 1,000, corresponding to the top 1% of the tumor frequency distribution. Expanded tumor TCRs were classed as regional if statistically deemed absent (corrected P<0.05) from at least one tumor region, otherwise ubiquitous. Rényi diversity was computed with the R vegan package after subsampling each repertoire 100 times to 5,000 TCRs. CDR3 similarity networks were built from amino acid triplet string-kernel similarity, connecting CDR3s with pairwise similarity above 0.82. The raw public reads went through TCRdb reprocessing: fastp at Q25, MiXCR clone calling, in-frame beta chains kept. Every entry covers one CDR3 protein and lists the most common genes and DNA from its rows. TCRdb's processing, not the authors' own work, is the source of the V and J calls. For this sample the table gives some 10,000 distinct CDR3 sequences, of which approximately 12% were detected only once. Less than 40% of the sample rests with the top ten.

The meaning of the sample's time point label: sample taken at primary tumor resection. Samples were obtained from approximately 72 patients with early-stage, untreated non-small cell lung cancer from the lung TRACERx cohort. Whole RNA extracted from tumor and nontumor lung tissue, or from cryopreserved PBMC samples, was used for TCR sequencing without cell sorting. Patients were selected for TCR sequencing only if sufficient RNA was available from at least two tumor regions. A lung pathologist reviewed the tumor and adjacent nontumor lung specimens before the specimens were selected. Paper-wide results and their limitations: A correlation was observed between the number of expanded intratumoral alpha and beta TCRs and the tumor nonsynonymous mutation count. The count of ubiquitous expanded TCRs correlated with the count of ubiquitous nonsynonymous mutations, and the count of regional expanded TCRs correlated with the count of regional nonsynonymous mutations. TCR-seq was estimated to cover only roughly 7% of tumor T cells for alpha chains and approximately 13% for beta chains. Confirming at a functional level the hypothesis that regional TCRs recognize regional mutations was considered to require additional single-cell paired TCR alpha and beta sequencing.

Source: lung tumor tissue, taken at surgery. This clonotype was obtained from a male donor with early-stage non-small cell lung cancer. The receptor chain draws on TRBV11-2 and TRBJ1-1; TRBD1 could be the D gene, as 6 bases match. The CDR3 protein: CASSRTVEAFF. At the DNA level, the sequence is TGTGCCAGCAGCCGGACAGTTGAAGCTTTCTTT. With all but the CDR3 taken from the reference TRBV11-2 and TRBJ1-1 genes, the full variable domain is: EAGVAQSPRYKIIEKRQSVAFWCNPISGHATLYWYQQILGQGPKLLIQFQNNGVVDDSQLPKDRFSAERLKGVDSTLKIQPAKLEDSAVYLCASSRTVEAFFGQGTRLTVV.